Sequencing of this T cell receptor (beta chain) was carried out in a study of blood T cells in healthy people across ages. Alongside a J-beta primer mix, a sample-barcoded 5' primer served in a second PCR lasting about 7 to 12 cycles. Each of the cDNA molecules was tagged by a template-switch adaptor with 12 random nucleotides. MiXCR, run by TCRdb on the 5' RACE reads, gives a single entry per CDR3 protein. The sample has roughly 500,000 distinct CDR3 sequences, approximately 27% seen once. Total RNA extraction produced at least 5 micrograms (per sample) for the study. The sequence was collected from a woman in her 70s in good health. The specimen was blood.

As DNA, the CDR3 is TGTGCCAGCAGCTTAGACAGGGTGGGTCACGAGCAGTACTTC. Residues: CASSLDRVGHEQYF. This chain uses TRBV7-8 with TRBJ2-7, with TRBD1 as a possible D gene (6 bases). Trimming shortened V by 1 base and J by 5 bases, and 12 bases separated the two germline ends. The CDR3 is made up of 14 amino acids. Germline loops: CDR1 SGHVS, CDR2 FQNEAQ. The full variable domain, with the rest looked up from reference TRBV7-8 and TRBJ2-7, is GAGVSQSPRYKVAKRGQDVALRCDPISGHVSLFWYQQALGQGPEFLTYFQNEAQLDKSGLPSDRFFAERPEGSVSTLKIQRTQQEDSAVYLCASSLDRVGHEQYFGPGTRLTVT.